One TCR beta chain is described in this entry. This clone's antigen is unknown. No much larger clonotype is one base removed from it; base qualities were not supplied. Participants in the prospective study were enrolled through a virtual design, were aged about 18 to 100 years, and lived in 24 United States geographic areas. In the prospective study, cohorts were assigned on the basis of participant-reported clinical history obtained from a screening survey and a study questionnaire. Recovered participants in ImmuneRACE Cohort 3 were defined as having two consecutive negative NP/OP PCR tests, clearance from a healthcare professional, or resolution of symptoms. Each participant in the prospective study had whole blood, serum and a nasopharyngeal or oropharyngeal swab collected by mobile phlebotomists. Prospective study participants could optionally give additional blood draws and questionnaires over an approximately two-month period. Before DNA extraction, prospective study blood samples were shipped either frozen or at room temperature.

The immunoSEQ Assay, a bias-controlled multiplex PCR, was used to amplify TCRbeta CDR3 regions from genomic DNA. In the source study's methods: The number of nucleated cells in each sample was estimated from the amplification of reference gene primers within the assay. To quantify the absolute abundance of each unique TCRbeta CDR3 rearrangement, sequence reads were collapsed and filtered. For each sample, productive Simpson clonality was calculated as the square root of Simpson's diversity index over productive rearrangements. Sourced from immuneACCESS, this table was stored by TCRdb with only in-frame sequences that have V and J called. A share of the clones is absent; for the studies checked, an unresolved V gene accounts for under half, and the remainder has no known explanation. V and J calls and clone size are those listed in that table; D and trimming were worked out from the DNA. In this sample the table shows 400,000 or so clones, about 92% of which occur a single time. Together, the top ten hold about 0.57% of the sample.

The sample is drawn from a study of blood T cell repertoires in COVID-19 (dated by TCRdb to about 2020). About the study as a whole: Samples covering the acute and convalescent phases of COVID-19 were provided by collaborators in the United States, Italy and Spain. HLA class I and class II types, where available, came from metadata supplied by the sample provider rather than from assay-based typing. The samples were drawn from the first 160 participants of the ongoing ImmuneRACE study and from 1,254 subjects provided by 6 global collaborators. The repertoires were released in a freely available public database intended as a resource for research on the immune response to SARS-CoV-2. Sample metadata almost always included a de-identified subject ID, COVID-19 status, age in years and sex. Subjects who had been exposed to COVID-19, were actively infected with it, or had recovered from it provided the deeply sampled blood TCRbeta repertoires that made up the dataset. The material from the prospective study consisted of cDNA or gDNA derived from T cells, B-cell-depleted T cells, or PBMCs. Results and caveats for the whole study, not just this receptor: The quantity of clinical and demographic metadata differed by source and by participant and was supplied without curation.

The CDR3 covers 18 residues, taking in both the cysteine and the phenylalanine. The CDR3 DNA has 54 bases and is translated from base 1. V has 5 bases trimmed and J has 0 bases trimmed; junction bases matching no gene number 10. The germline V gene encodes CDR1 LNHDA and CDR2 SQIVND (reference sequence). The chain is assembled from TRBV19 and TRBJ1-5; 10 bases in the junction line up with TRBD1. Sequencing was carried out using PBMCs or T cells enriched from blood (not recorded which). The receptor was isolated from a man aged 18 to 35 who had recovered from COVID-19. The CDR3 in this case is CASSESGQGLYSNQPQHF. The DNA reads as follows: TGTGCCAGTAGTGAATCGGGACAGGGGCTTTATAGCAATCAGCCCCAGCATTTT.